The T cell receptor (beta chain) under discussion was sequenced for a study of cytomegalovirus exposure and HLA in healthy donors. Study-level results: Donors were assumed by presence/absence analyses to have roughly uniform sequencing depth. Associated with HLA alleles at 0.05 false discovery rate in a later analysis were over 15,000 TCR beta sequences.

PCR involved 60 Vbeta and 13 Jbeta primers. Clones were read by immunoSEQ multiplex PCR, and TCRdb kept only the in-frame ones, dropping some. This table holds approximately 220,000 clones, over 70% found once. On this clone itself: The antigen is unknown.

Per germline, CDR1 SGHTA and CDR2 FQGNSA. The length of the CDR3 is 11 residues. The V gene lost 4 bases and the J gene lost 3 bases, with 3 bases spanning the gap. The sequence was collected from a boy aged 2 to 9 in good health and CMV-seronegative. Sequencing was performed on PBMCs. The chain has TRBV7-2 and TRBJ2-5; D is uncertain. The CDR3 region is CASSSKETQYF. DNA for the CDR3: TGTGCCAGCAGCTCCAAAGAGACCCAGTACTTC.